This TCR beta chain was documented in a study of shared clonotypes between healthy human individuals. Replicate PCRs from sorted subsets contained roughly 220 ng DNA, which is around 30,000 T cell genomes. Sequenced by immunoSEQ multiplex PCR; TCRdb stores in-frame clones only, minus some. Found here are around 700,000 clones, about two thirds of them singletons; the top ten hold approximately 1.8%. This clone has a count of ten or more. Those who donated, Caucasian adults without exception, all lived in Nashville, Tennessee. The authors divided CD4+ cells into CD45RA+ naive and CD45RA-negative memory subsets. CDR3 length equals 12 residues. Germline V gene lookup returns CDR1 SGHAT and CDR2 FQNNGV. Trimming took 5 bases from V and 8 from J, leaving 12 bases between them.

The sample consisted of memory CD4+ T cells sorted from blood. The sample's subset: CD45RA-negative fraction. This chain connects TRBV11-2 to TRBJ1-2; D ambiguous. The sequence was collected from a woman in her thirties in good health. For the CDR3, the DNA is TGTGCCAGCAGCAAAACACGGTCGGGCTACACCTTC. Translated, it gives CASSKTRSGYTF.